This T cell receptor beta chain originates from a study of shared clonotypes between healthy human individuals. Every donor, a Caucasian adult, lived in Nashville, Tennessee. The authors ran the assay at deep level. Libraries were prepared by immunoSEQ multiplex PCR; TCRdb keeps only in-frame clonotypes and omits some of them. The sample contains 450,000 to 650,000 clones, around three quarters of which appear only once. This CDR3 has 15 amino acids. V gave up 5 bases and J gave up 7 bases; unmatched junction bases: 8. Germline loops: CDR1 LNHDA, CDR2 SQIVND (reference sequence). This clone was detected ten times or more.

The V call is TRBV19, the J call TRBJ2-2; 9 bases map to TRBD2. The sequence was obtained from a woman between 40 and 55 years old in good health. Some clones in this sample may be carry-over from other donors' samples. Sequenced input: PBMCs. The CDR3 DNA reads TGTGCCAGTAGTGAAGGCCAGACTAGCGGCGGGGAGCTGTTTTTT. Its protein is CASSEGQTSGGELFF. The variable domain in full, completed from reference TRBV19 and TRBJ2-2, reads DGGITQSPKYLFRKEGQNVTLSCEQNLNHDAMYWYRQDPGQGLRLIYYSQIVNDFQKGDIAEGYSVSREKKESFPLTVTSAQKNPTAFYLCASSEGQTSGGELFFGEGSRLTVL.